In this sample, the clone carrying this T cell receptor beta chain turned up a few times. This specimen belongs to a study of blood T cell repertoires in COVID-19. Overall study context: Material from acute and convalescent COVID-19 was sourced from the United States, Italy and Spain. T cells, B-cell-depleted T cells, or PBMCs provided the cDNA or gDNA that served as material.

Trimming shortened V by 3 bases and J by 0 bases, and 15 bases separated the two germline ends. Germline V gene lookup returns CDR1 GTSNPN and CDR2 SVGIG (reference sequence). The CDR3 extends over 16 amino acids. During active infection, Seattle patients enrolled and were then monitored through disease. Per the original data handling: Using reference gene primer amplification, nucleated cell counts were estimated. The method was immunoSEQ multiplex PCR; TCRdb's version includes in-frame clones alone and lacks a portion of them. The DNA gave D and trimming, while V, J and clone size come from that table. The table has about 160,000 clones, 92% seen once; the top ten hold nearly 5%.

This clonotype was sampled from a man aged 25-45 years with COVID-19, enrolled during active disease. Sequenced sample: peripheral blood. This chain connects TRBV30 to TRBJ1-3; the D gene is possibly TRBD1 (5 bases). The CDR3 bases are TGTGCCTGGAGCCTCGCCGGACACAGCTCTGGAAACACCATATATTTT. Translating it yields CAWSLAGHSSGNTIYF.